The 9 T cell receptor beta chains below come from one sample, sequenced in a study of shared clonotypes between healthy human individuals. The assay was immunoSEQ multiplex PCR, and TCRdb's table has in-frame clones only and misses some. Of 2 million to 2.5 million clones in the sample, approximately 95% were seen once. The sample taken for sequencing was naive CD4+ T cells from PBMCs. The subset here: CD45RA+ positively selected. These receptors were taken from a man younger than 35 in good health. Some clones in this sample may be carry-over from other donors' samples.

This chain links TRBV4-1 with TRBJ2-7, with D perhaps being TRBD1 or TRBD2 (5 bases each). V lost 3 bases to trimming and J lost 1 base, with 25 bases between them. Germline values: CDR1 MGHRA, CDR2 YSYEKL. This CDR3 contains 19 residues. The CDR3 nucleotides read TGCGCCAGCAGCCAGACCCGTAAACCCCCGGGACGGGCGTCCTACGAGCAGTACTTC. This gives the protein CASSQTRKPPGRASYEQYF.

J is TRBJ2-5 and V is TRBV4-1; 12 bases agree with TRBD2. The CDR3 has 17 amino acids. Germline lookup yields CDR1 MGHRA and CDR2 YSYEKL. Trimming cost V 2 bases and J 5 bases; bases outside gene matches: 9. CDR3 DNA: TGCGCCAGCAGCCAATGGCTAGCGGGAGGGCCTGGGGAGACCCAGTACTTC. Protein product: CASSQWLAGGPGETQYF.

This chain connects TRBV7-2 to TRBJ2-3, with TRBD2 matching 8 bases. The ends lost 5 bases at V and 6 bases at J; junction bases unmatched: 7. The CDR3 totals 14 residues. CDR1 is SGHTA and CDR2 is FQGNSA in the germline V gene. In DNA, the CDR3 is TGTGCCAGCAGCCGCGGGAGGCAGGCCGATACGCAGTATTTT. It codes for CASSRGRQADTQYF.

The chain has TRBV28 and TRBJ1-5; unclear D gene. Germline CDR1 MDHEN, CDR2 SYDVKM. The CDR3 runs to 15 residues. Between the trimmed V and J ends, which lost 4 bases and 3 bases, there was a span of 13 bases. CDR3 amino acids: CASSYPVAINQPQHF. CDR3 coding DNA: TGTGCCAGCAGTTATCCAGTGGCGATCAATCAGCCCCAGCATTTT.

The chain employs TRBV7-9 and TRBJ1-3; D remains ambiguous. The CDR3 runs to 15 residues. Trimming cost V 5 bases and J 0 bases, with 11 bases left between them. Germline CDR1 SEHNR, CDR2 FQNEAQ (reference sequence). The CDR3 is CASSADRDSGNTIYF. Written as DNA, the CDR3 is TGTGCCAGCAGCGCGGACCGCGACTCTGGAAACACCATATATTTT.

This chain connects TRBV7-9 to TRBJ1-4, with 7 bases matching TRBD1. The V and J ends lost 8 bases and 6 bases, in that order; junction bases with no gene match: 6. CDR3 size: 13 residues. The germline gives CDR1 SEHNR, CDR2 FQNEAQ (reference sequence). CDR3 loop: CASGGRGDEKLFF. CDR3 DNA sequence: TGTGCCAGCGGGGGCAGGGGGGATGAAAAACTGTTTTTT.

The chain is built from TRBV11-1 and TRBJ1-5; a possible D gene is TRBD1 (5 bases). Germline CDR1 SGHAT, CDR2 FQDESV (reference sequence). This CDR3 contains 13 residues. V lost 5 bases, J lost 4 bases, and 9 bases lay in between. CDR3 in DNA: TGTGCCAGCAGCCGGGAGGGGAATCAGCCCCAGCATTTT. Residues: CASSREGNQPQHF.

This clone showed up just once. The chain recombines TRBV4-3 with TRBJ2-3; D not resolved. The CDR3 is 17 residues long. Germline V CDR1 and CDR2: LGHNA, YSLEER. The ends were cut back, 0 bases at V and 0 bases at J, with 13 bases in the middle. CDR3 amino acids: CASSQEGGPTSTDTQYF. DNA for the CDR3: TGCGCCAGCAGCCAAGAAGGCGGCCCGACTAGCACAGATACGCAGTATTTT.

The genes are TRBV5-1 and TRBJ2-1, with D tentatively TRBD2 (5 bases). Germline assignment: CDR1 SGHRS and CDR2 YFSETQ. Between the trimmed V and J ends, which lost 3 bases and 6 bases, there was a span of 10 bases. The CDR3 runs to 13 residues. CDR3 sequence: CASSSRLFNEQFF. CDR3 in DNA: TGCGCCAGCAGCTCCAGACTATTCAATGAGCAGTTCTTC.